The clone carrying this TCR beta chain has only a few counts. Its antigen is unidentified. With iRepertoire HTBI primers and Arm-PCR of CDR3 regions, TCR beta libraries were built. One entry per CDR3 protein, called by TCRdb with MiXCR from the multiplex PCR reads. The sample contains some 300,000 distinct CDR3 sequences, roughly a fifth of which appear only once. The data were taken from a study of regulatory T cells in long-lasting Graves disease. Points from the study as a whole: TRBV28, TRBJ1-2 and TRBJ2-5 emerged as the favored segments in persistent disease.

Time point meaning: persistent/refractory GD, antithyroid drugs over 5 years with positive TRAb. PBMC-derived RNA was used for the TCR library. V was clipped by 3 bases and J by 7 bases, with 7 bases between them. The V gene's germline CDR1 is MNHNS and CDR2 SASEGT. This CDR3 spans 11 amino acids. The V and J genes are TRBV6-1 and TRBJ2-7; D gene ambiguous. Material: peripheral blood mononuclear cells (PBMCs), obtained when the disease was refractory, from a patient treated with antithyroid drugs. The TCR was taken from a female donor with Graves disease. The CDR3 DNA sequence: TGTGCCAGCAGTGAGTTTGGGGAGCAGTACTTC. Protein sequence: CASSEFGEQYF.